Detailed here is one T cell receptor beta chain. V lost 0 bases, J lost 1 base, and 11 bases lay in between. The CDR3 sequence is 16 residues long. CDR1 is SGDLS, CDR2 YYNGEE, per germline. This table comes from immunoSEQ multiplex PCR, and its TCRdb copy is limited to in-frame clones, with some not included. The sample yields approximately 50,000 clones, more than 85% seen once. The clonotype comes from a man aged 35-49 years with rheumatoid arthritis. The chain joins TRBV9 to TRBJ2-1; D is ambiguous. The sequencing sample was made of PBMCs. In DNA, the CDR3 is TGTGCCAGCAGCGTAGTAGGCAGTCGTTCCTACAATGAGCAGTTCTTC. It is translated as CASSVVGSRSYNEQFF.